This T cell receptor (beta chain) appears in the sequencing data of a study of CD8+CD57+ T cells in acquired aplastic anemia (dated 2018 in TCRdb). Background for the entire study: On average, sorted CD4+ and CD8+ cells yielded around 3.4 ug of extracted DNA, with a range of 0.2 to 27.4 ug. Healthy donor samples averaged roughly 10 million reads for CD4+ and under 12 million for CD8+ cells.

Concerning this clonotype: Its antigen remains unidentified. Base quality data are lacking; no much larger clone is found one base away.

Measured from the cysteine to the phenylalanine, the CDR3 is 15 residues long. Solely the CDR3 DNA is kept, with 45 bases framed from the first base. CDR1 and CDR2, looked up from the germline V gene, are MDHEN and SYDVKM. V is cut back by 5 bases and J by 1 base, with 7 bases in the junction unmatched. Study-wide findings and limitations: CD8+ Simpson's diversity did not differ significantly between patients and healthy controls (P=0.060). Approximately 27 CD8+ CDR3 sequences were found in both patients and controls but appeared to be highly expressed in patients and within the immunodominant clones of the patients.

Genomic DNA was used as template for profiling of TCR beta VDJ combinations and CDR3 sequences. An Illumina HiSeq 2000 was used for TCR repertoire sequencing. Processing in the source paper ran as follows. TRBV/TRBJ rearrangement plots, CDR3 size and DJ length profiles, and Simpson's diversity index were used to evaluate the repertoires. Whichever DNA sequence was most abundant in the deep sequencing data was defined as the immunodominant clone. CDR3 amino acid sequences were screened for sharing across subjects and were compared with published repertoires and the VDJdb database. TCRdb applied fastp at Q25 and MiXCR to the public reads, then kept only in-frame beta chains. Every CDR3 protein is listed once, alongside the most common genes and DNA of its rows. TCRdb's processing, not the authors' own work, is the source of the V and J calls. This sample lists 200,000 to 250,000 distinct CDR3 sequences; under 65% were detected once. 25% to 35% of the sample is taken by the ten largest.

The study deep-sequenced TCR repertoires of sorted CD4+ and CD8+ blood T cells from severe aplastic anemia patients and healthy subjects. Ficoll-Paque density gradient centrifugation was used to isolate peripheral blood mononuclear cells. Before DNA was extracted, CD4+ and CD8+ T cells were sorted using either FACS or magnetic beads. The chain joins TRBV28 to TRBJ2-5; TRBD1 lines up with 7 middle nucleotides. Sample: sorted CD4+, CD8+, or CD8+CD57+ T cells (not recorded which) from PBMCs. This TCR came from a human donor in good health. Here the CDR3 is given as CASSPTTGRQETQYF. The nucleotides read TGTGCCAGCAGTCCTACGACAGGGCGCCAAGAGACCCAGTACTTC. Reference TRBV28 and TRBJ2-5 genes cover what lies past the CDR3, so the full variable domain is DVKVTQSSRYLVKRTGEKVFLECVQDMDHENMFWYRQDPGLGLRLIYFSYDVKMKEKGDIPEGYSVSREKKERFSLILESASTNQTSMYLCASSPTTGRQETQYFGPGTRLLVL.